The clone carrying this TCR beta chain was observed a handful of times. Its antigen is as yet unknown. Time point specified: persistent/refractory GD, antithyroid drugs over 5 years with positive TRAb. Preparation of the TCR library used RNA extracted from PBMCs. A roughly 9-milliliter sample of peripheral blood was drawn into EDTA tubes. The data belong to a study of regulatory T cells in long-lasting Graves disease. Study-level results: TRBV28, TRBJ1-2 and TRBJ2-5 emerged as the favored segments in persistent disease. Small sample size may have lowered accuracy. Persistent patients had a count of shared public clonotypes (around 2,700) that exceeded that of new patients (about 970).

Per the germline V gene, CDR1 is MGHRA and CDR2 is YSYEKL. The CDR3 has 14 amino acids. With 2 bases removed from V and 5 bases from J, the gap between germline ends came to 9 bases. Both iRepertoire HTBI primers and Arm-PCR of CDR3 regions were used to build the TCR beta libraries. TCRdb itself ran the multiplex PCR reads through MiXCR, one entry per CDR3 protein. The sample records roughly 470,000 distinct CDR3 sequences, less than 25% being singletons. The clonotype was recovered from a female donor with Graves disease. The sample in question was peripheral blood mononuclear cells (PBMCs), obtained when the disease was refractory, from a patient treated with antithyroid drugs. The chain carries TRBV4-1 and TRBJ2-2; maybe TRBD1 (5 bases). DNA of the CDR3: TGCGCCAGCAGCCAACCCAGGGAAACCGGGGAGCTGTTTTTT. It encodes CASSQPRETGELFF.